A single sample gave rise to the 9 T cell receptor beta chains below, sequenced in a study of beta chain features in type 1 diabetes. The authors reverse transcribed all of the isolated RNA, so sequencing captured expressed TCRB transcripts. The repertoire was sequenced with immunoSEQ multiplex PCR; TCRdb's copy has only in-frame clones and lacks some. The sample carries about 930,000 clones, roughly a sixth recorded once. The sequenced sample was naive CD4+ T cells from blood. Source of these receptors: a woman aged 18-35 years in good health.

The CDR3 spells CAISGVSMNTEAFF. CDR3 nucleotides: TGTGCCATCAGCGGGGTTTCCATGAACACTGAAGCTTTCTTT. The gene calls are TRBV10-3 and TRBJ1-1; D gene uncertain. CDR3 length: 14 residues. V lost 6 bases and J lost 0, with 11 bases in between. From germline, CDR1 is ENHRY and CDR2 SYGVKD.

This clone showed up just a few times. The CDR3 DNA reads as TGTGCTAGCGGCATAGCACCTGAAGAGACCCAGTACTTC. Amino acid sequence: CASGIAPEETQYF. This chain joins TRBV12-5 and TRBJ2-5; the D is unclear. V was clipped by 9 bases and J by 3 bases, with 14 bases between them. The CDR3 loop spans 13 amino acids. Germline CDR1 reads LGHNT; CDR2 reads FRNRAP.

Only a few counts were recorded for this clone. The CDR3 protein is CASTLQGISGANVLTF. The CDR3 region has the DNA TGTGCCAGCACTCTACAGGGCATTTCTGGGGCCAACGTCCTGACTTTC. The rearrangement joins TRBV2 to TRBJ2-6, with D maybe TRBD1 (6 bases). The CDR3 consists of 16 residues. CDR1 and CDR2 (germline): SNHLY, FYNNEI. Trimming took off 7 bases at V and 1 base at J, with 14 bases between the two ends.

The sample holds a few counts of this clone. The rearrangement links TRBV5-4 to TRBJ2-1; 8 positions match TRBD2. Germline V CDR1 and CDR2: SGHNT, YYREEE (reference sequence). V lost 5 bases and J lost 1; bases outside the gene matches: 5. CDR3 length: 15 residues. CDR3 coding DNA: TGTGCCAGCAGTATAGCGGGATTTTCCTACAATGAGCAGTTCTTC. Encoded protein: CASSIAGFSYNEQFF.

This clone has a handful of counts. The J gene is TRBJ2-6, the V gene TRBV21-1; the table's D call, TRBD1, has no DNA check behind it. TRBV21-1 is noted as a pseudogene. The CDR3 loop spans 21 amino acids. The DNA for the CDR3 is TGTGCCAGCAGCAATACAACCAGGGACAGGCGATTTTTCTCTGGGGCCAACGTCCTGACTTTC. Its protein is CASSNTTRDRRFFSGANVLTF.

V is TRBV11-2 and J is TRBJ2-3; TRBD2 matches 8 bases. CDR1 SGHAT and CDR2 FQNNGV come from the germline V gene. The CDR3 totals 16 residues. Trimming at V came to 5 bases and at J to 5 bases, leaving 12 bases not matched to a gene. This CDR3 reads CASSPIAGKWGDTQYF. DNA of the CDR3: TGTGCCAGCAGCCCTATAGCGGGAAAATGGGGAGATACGCAGTATTTT.

This chain links TRBV10-3 with TRBJ2-1; 7 positions match TRBD2. Germline loops: CDR1 ENHRY, CDR2 SYGVKD. The CDR3 consists of 16 residues. Germline trimming cut 6 bases from V and 6 bases from J; bases unmatched to any gene: 14. CDR3 DNA: TGTGCCATCAGGCAGCCCGTAGCGGGTCACTTCAATGAGCAGTTCTTC. Translating it yields CAIRQPVAGHFNEQFF.

The rearrangement joins TRBV5-5 to TRBJ2-2, with TRBD1 matching over 7 bases. Germline lookup yields CDR1 SGHKS and CDR2 YYEKEE (reference sequence). CDR3 size: 14 residues. The J segment lost 6 bases and the V segment lost 2 bases, leaving 4 bases of the junction unmatched. The chain's CDR3 is CASSFTGVPGELFF. The CDR3 DNA sequence: TGTGCCAGCAGCTTTACAGGGGTCCCCGGGGAGCTGTTTTTT.

This clone has only a few counts. The CDR3 nucleotides read TGTGCCAGCACCGGGAAAGGCCAGCCCCAGCATTTT. Residues: CASTGKGQPQHF. The rearrangement joins TRBV2 to TRBJ1-5; D gene ambiguous. The CDR3 sequence is 12 residues long. CDR1 is SNHLY, CDR2 FYNNEI, per germline. V was shortened by 7 bases and J by 7 bases, with 11 bases between the two germline ends.